This T cell receptor beta chain was obtained from a study of T cell repertoires in aging, cancer and after chemotherapy. Findings and caveats of the study: In healthy donors, age-related TCR diversity loss mainly reflected lost richness. Compared with age-matched healthy donors, untreated hematological or solid cancer patients showed higher blood TCR clonality.

A mixed TRB-A/B primer pool amplified rearranged TRB by multiplex touch-down PCR. TCRdb re-called the multiplex PCR reads through MiXCR, storing one row per CDR3 protein. The top ten clones hold roughly 18% of a sample with some 19,000 distinct CDR3 sequences, over 35% of them seen once. TCR beta rearrangements were amplified from peripheral blood genomic DNA. This clonotype was counted only a few times. What it recognizes is unknown. The origin of this receptor is a human donor with a solid tumor. What was sequenced was blood.

The DNA of the CDR3 is TGTGCCAGTAGCGAGGACAGGGACACTGAAGCTTTCTTT. Encoded protein: CASSEDRDTEAFF. V usage is TRBV19 and J usage is TRBJ1-1, with 8 bases that match TRBD1. The CDR3 is 13 residues long. Germline trimming cut 6 bases from V and 3 bases from J; bases unmatched to any gene: 3. Per the germline V gene, CDR1 is LNHDA and CDR2 is SQIVND (reference sequence).